This entry lists 14 T cell receptor beta chains sequenced from one sample in a study of control samples from healthy donors and cancer patients. Generated by immunoSEQ multiplex PCR, the TCRdb table keeps only in-frame clones and is missing some. The data contain 140,000 to 150,000 clones, approximately 92% of them seen just once; the ten biggest clones take up 3% to 4%. The sequenced material came from blood. The origin of the receptors is a man aged 30 to 45 in good health.

The gene calls are TRBV27 and TRBJ1-2; D is undetermined. This CDR3 comprises 14 residues. Germline V gene sequence: CDR1 MNHEY, CDR2 SMNVEV (reference sequence). Trimming shortened V by 1 base and J by 2 bases, and 8 bases separated the two germline ends. The CDR3 protein is CASSLFEGNYGYTF. As DNA, the CDR3 is TGTGCCAGCAGTTTATTCGAAGGGAACTATGGCTACACCTTC.

The J gene is TRBJ2-3, the V gene TRBV7-3; tentative D call: TRBD2 (5 bases). Trimming shortened V by 1 base and J by 0 bases, and 5 bases separated the two germline ends. The CDR3 extends over 14 amino acids. In germline, CDR1 is SGHTA, CDR2 FQGTGA. The CDR3 region has the DNA TGTGCCAGCAGCTTAAGCGGGAGCACAGATACGCAGTATTTT. Translation: CASSLSGSTDTQYF.

The chain uses TRBV10-3 and TRBJ2-1; D is uncertain. The CDR3 is made up of 16 amino acids. Between the trimmed V and J ends, which lost 2 bases and 0 bases, there was a span of 11 bases. Germline V gene data show CDR1 as ENHRY and CDR2 as SYGVKD. The CDR3: CAISELKQSSYNEQFF. CDR3 in DNA: TGTGCCATCAGTGAGCTTAAGCAAAGCTCCTACAATGAGCAGTTCTTC.

There are a few counts of this clone. V is TRBV4-2 and J is TRBJ1-2; 8 bases are a match to TRBD1. The CDR3 spans 16 residues. V lost 1 base, J lost 4 bases, and 8 bases stayed unmatched. Germline V lookup: CDR1 LGHNA, CDR2 YNFKEQ. The CDR3 DNA follows: TGTGCCAGCAGCCAAGCCACAGGGGGAGACCTCTATGGCTACACCTTC. The encoded protein is CASSQATGGDLYGYTF.

This sequence joins TRBV28 and TRBJ2-1; no firm D call. CDR1 is MDHEN, CDR2 SYDVKM, per germline. V dropped 8 bases and J dropped 0 bases, with 14 bases sitting between them. This CDR3 contains 15 residues. The CDR3 coding sequence is TGTGCCAGCCATTGGGGTGATAGCTCCTACAATGAGCAGTTCTTC. Translation: CASHWGDSSYNEQFF.

The rearrangement uses TRBV18 and TRBJ1-3; 8 nucleotides agree with TRBD1. This CDR3 has 15 residues. In germline, CDR1 is KGHSH, CDR2 LQKENI. Trimming took 3 bases from V and 4 from J; bases not matched to a gene: 5. This chain's CDR3 is CASSPIRGPGNTIYF. DNA for the CDR3: TGTGCCAGCTCACCGATCAGGGGGCCGGGAAACACCATATATTTT.

The sample holds one count of this clone. The V and J genes are TRBV6-1 and TRBJ1-2; 9 bases fit TRBD1. V was pared by 0 bases and J by 6 bases, with 8 bases of the junction left unmatched. The CDR3 sequence is 16 residues long. Per germline, CDR1 MNHNS and CDR2 SASEGT. The CDR3 sequence: CASSEALVRTGDGYTF. The CDR3, as DNA: TGTGCCAGCAGTGAAGCGCTCGTCAGGACAGGGGATGGCTACACCTTC.

The sample holds one count of this clone. The gene calls are TRBV19 and TRBJ2-3, with TRBD1 as a possible D gene (5 bases). Germline V lookup: CDR1 LNHDA, CDR2 SQIVND (reference sequence). CDR3 length: 13 residues. V dropped 1 base and J dropped 6 bases, with 8 bases sitting between them. This CDR3 reads CASSIGGLDTQYF. The CDR3 bases are TGTGCCAGTAGTATAGGGGGCTTGGATACGCAGTATTTT.

The rearrangement uses TRBV28 and TRBJ1-3; 12 bases are a match to TRBD1. The CDR3 is 16 amino acids. The ends lost 5 bases at V and 0 bases at J; junction bases unmatched: 2. Germline V gives CDR1 MDHEN, CDR2 SYDVKM. The CDR3: CASSGTGGYSGNTIYF. The CDR3 DNA is TGTGCCAGCAGTGGGACAGGGGGCTACTCTGGAAACACCATATATTTT.

This clone was found once. This chain uses TRBV7-2 with TRBJ1-2; no firm D call. The V end lost 3 bases, the J end lost 6 bases, and 8 bases lay between the germline ends. The CDR3 is 12 residues long. CDR1 and CDR2 (germline): SGHTA, FQGNSA. CDR3 residues: CASSFGGNGYTF. The CDR3 DNA is TGTGCCAGCAGCTTCGGAGGAAATGGCTACACCTTC.

The V gene is TRBV20-1, the J gene TRBJ1-5, with D possibly matching TRBD1 (5 bases). V lost 3 bases to trimming and J lost 0 bases, with 9 bases between them. Germline V gene data show CDR1 as DFQATT and CDR2 as SNEGSKA (reference sequence). The length of the CDR3 is 14 residues. In nucleotides, the CDR3 is TGCAGTGCTAGTGGGGGGGATAGCAATCAGCCCCAGCATTTT. Encoded protein: CSASGGDSNQPQHF.

J is TRBJ2-7 and V is TRBV19; D is unclear. The V gene's germline CDR1 is LNHDA and CDR2 SQIVND (reference sequence). The CDR3 loop spans 14 amino acids. The ends were cut back, 1 base at V and 1 base at J, with 8 bases in the middle. CDR3 coding DNA: TGTGCCAGTAGTATAGGTCGCAGGTCCTACGAGCAGTACTTC. This sequence encodes CASSIGRRSYEQYF.

The rearrangement uses TRBV6-6 and TRBJ1-3, with TRBD1 matching 7 bases. Germline CDR1 reads MNHNY; CDR2 reads SVGAGI (reference sequence). J was trimmed by 4 bases and V by 5 bases; bases with no gene match: 5. The CDR3 has 14 amino acids. The CDR3 is CASSGTGVGNTIYF. The DNA for the CDR3 is TGTGCCAGCAGTGGCACAGGGGTAGGAAACACCATATATTTT.

The chain is built from TRBV11-1 and TRBJ1-3; perhaps TRBD1 as D (5 bases). Germline CDR1 reads SGHAT; CDR2 reads FQDESV (reference sequence). V was trimmed by 8 bases and J by 4 bases, leaving 12 bases between them. The CDR3 extends over 13 amino acids. The CDR3 sequence is CASRSPGGNTIYF. CDR3 DNA: TGTGCCAGCCGCTCTCCAGGGGGAAACACCATATATTTT.